Each of the 3 T cell receptor beta chains below was sequenced from the same sample in a study of blood T cells in healthy people across ages. Alongside a J-beta primer mix, a sample-barcoded 5' primer served in a second PCR lasting roughly 7 to 11 cycles. TCRdb passed the 5' RACE reads through MiXCR, listing each CDR3 protein once. The sample comprises 1.8 million or so distinct CDR3 sequences, about 39% of which are singletons, and about 23% rests with the top ten. Sequenced: blood. The receptors come from a human donor in good health.

V and J are TRBV29-1 and TRBJ1-1, with D possibly matching TRBD1 (5 bases). The CDR3 sequence is 12 residues long. V lost 7 bases and J 10 bases, leaving 19 bases between the germline ends. Looked up from germline, CDR1 is SQVTM and CDR2 is ANQGSEA. DNA of the CDR3: TGCAGCGCCGAACGGGGGGGTTCCGGAGCTTTCTTT. This sequence encodes CSAERGGSGAFF.

The CDR3, as DNA: TGTGCCAGCAGAACGACAGGTTTCGGTGAAAAACTGTTTTTT. Protein product: CASRTTGFGEKLFF. The chain links TRBV2 to TRBJ1-4; maybe TRBD1 (6 bases). The length of the CDR3 is 14 residues. Germline CDR1 SNHLY, CDR2 FYNNEI. Between the trimmed V and J ends, which lost 6 bases and 7 bases, there was a span of 15 bases.

In this sample, this clonotype turned up a few times. The rearrangement links TRBV5-1 to TRBJ2-1; D remains unclear. From germline, CDR1 is SGHRS and CDR2 YFSETQ. The CDR3 runs 12 residues. The germline V and J ends were trimmed by 4 bases and 6 bases, with 8 bases remaining between them. In nucleotides, the CDR3 is TGCGCCAGCAGCCACCTGAGCAATGAGCAGTTCTTC. It specifies CASSHLSNEQFF.